What follows describes a single TCR beta chain. The sample is drawn from a study of cytomegalovirus exposure and HLA in healthy donors. Generated by immunoSEQ multiplex PCR, the TCRdb table keeps only in-frame clones and is missing some. This sample has 70,000 or so clones, with over 90% found just once. The origin of this receptor is a woman under 30 in good health and CMV-seronegative. Sequenced material: PBMCs.

CDR3 DNA sequence: TGTGCCAGCAGCCACTTGAGACTAGCGGAGGACAATGAGCAGTTCTTC. Residues: CASSHLRLAEDNEQFF. The chain recombines TRBV7-6 with TRBJ2-1, with 9 bases aligning to TRBD2. The CDR3 runs 16 residues. The V segment lost 5 bases and the J segment 5 bases; nucleotides outside the gene matches: 10. From germline, CDR1 is SGHVS and CDR2 FNYEAQ. Based on the CDR3 plus reference TRBV7-6 and TRBJ2-1, the full variable domain is GAGVSQSPRYKVTKRGQDVALRCDPISGHVSLYWYRQALGQGPEFLTYFNYEAQQDKSGLPNDRFSAERPEGSISTLTIQRTEQRDSAMYRCASSHLRLAEDNEQFFGPGTRLTVL.